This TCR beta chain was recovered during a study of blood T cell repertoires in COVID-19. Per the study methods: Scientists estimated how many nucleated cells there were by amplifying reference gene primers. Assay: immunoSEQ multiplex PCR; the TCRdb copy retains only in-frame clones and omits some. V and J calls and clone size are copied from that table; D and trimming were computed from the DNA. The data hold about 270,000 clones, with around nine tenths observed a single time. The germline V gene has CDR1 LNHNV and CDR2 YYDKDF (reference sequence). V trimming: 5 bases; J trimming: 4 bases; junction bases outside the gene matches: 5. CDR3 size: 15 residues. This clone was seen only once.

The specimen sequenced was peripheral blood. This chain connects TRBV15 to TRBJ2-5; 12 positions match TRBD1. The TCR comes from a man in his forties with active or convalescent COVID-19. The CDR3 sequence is CATSGDRGRAETQYF. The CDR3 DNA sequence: TGTGCCACCAGCGGGGACAGGGGGCGGGCAGAGACCCAGTACTTC.